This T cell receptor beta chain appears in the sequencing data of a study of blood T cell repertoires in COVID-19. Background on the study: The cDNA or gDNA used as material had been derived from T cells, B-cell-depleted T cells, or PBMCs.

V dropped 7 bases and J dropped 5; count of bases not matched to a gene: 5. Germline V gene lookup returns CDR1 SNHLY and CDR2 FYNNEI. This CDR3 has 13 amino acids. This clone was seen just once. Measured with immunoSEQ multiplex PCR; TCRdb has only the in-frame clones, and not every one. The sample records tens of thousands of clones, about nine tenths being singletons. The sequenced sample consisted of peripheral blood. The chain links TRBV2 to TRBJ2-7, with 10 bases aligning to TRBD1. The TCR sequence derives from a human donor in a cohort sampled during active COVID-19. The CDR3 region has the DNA TGTGCCAGCACCAGGGACAGGGGAAACGAGCAGTACTTC. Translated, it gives CASTRDRGNEQYF.